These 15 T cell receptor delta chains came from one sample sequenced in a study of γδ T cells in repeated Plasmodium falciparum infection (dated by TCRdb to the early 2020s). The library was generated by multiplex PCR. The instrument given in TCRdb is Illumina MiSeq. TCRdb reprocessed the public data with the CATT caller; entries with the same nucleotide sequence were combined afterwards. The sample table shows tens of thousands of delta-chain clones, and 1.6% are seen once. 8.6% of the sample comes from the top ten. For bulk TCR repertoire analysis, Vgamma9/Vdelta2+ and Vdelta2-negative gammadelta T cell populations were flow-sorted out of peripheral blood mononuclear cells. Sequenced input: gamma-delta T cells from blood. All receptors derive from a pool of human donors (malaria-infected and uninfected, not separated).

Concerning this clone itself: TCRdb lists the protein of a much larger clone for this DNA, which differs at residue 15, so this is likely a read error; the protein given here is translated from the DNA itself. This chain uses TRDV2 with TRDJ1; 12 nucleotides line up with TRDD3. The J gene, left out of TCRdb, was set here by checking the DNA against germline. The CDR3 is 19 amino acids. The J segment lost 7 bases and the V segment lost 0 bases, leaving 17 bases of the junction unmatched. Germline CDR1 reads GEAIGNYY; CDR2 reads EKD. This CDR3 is CACDTVPGALGDTNGKLIF. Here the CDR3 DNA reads TGTGCCTGTGACACCGTCCCGGGGGCTCTGGGGGATACGAACGGTAAACTCATCTTT.

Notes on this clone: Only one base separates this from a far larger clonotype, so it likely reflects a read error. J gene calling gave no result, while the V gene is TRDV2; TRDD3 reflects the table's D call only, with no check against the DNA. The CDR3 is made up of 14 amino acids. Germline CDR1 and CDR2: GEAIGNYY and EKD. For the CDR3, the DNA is TGTGCCTGTGACTCTTGGGGGATACCGGGGGAGCTCATCTTT. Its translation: CACDSWGIPGELIF.

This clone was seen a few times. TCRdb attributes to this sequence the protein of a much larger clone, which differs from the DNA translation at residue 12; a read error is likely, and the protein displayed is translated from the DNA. The CDR3 DNA is TGTGCTCTTGGGGAACTGCTGATTTCCCAAGCGGAGAAACTCATCTTT. As protein: CALGELLISQAEKLIF. The chain links TRDV1 to TRDJ1; D ambiguous. The CDR3 is made up of 16 amino acids. Per germline, CDR1 TSWWSYY and CDR2 QGS. V dropped 0 bases and J dropped 8 bases, with 19 bases sitting between them.

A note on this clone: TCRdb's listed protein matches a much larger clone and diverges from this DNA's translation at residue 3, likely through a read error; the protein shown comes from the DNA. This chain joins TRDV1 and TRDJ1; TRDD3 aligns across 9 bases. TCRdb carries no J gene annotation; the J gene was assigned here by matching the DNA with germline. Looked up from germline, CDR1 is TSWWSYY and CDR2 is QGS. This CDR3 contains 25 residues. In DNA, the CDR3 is TGTGCTATTGGGGAAGTGCTTGAGGGGCAACTTACGGCTTACTGGGGGACCCAAATTACCGATAAACTCATCTTT. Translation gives CAIGEVLEGQLTAYWGTQITDKLIF.

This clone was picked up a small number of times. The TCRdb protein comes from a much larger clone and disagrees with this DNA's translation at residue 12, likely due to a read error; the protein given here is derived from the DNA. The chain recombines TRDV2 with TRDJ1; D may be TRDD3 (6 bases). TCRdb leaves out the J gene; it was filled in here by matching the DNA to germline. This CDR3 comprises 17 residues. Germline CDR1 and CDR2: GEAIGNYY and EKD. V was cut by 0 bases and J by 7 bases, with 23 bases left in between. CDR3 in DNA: TGTGCCTGTGACACCCGTGTTGATACTGGGTGCAAGTGTAAACTCATCTTT. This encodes CACDTRVDTGCKCKLIF.

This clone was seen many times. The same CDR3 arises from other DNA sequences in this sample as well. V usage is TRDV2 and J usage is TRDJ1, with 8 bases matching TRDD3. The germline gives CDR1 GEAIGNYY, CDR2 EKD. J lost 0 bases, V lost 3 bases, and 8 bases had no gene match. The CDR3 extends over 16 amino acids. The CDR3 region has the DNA TGTGCCTGTGACGCCGTGGGGGATCAGTACACCGATAAACTCATCTTT. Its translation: CACDAVGDQYTDKLIF.

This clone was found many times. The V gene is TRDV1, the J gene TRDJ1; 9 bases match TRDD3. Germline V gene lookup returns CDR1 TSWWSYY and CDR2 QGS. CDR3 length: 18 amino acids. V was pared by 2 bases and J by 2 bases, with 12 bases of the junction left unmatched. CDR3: CALGEFSLGDLSTDKLIF. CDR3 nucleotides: TGTGCTCTTGGGGAATTTTCACTGGGGGACCTATCAACCGATAAACTCATCTTT.

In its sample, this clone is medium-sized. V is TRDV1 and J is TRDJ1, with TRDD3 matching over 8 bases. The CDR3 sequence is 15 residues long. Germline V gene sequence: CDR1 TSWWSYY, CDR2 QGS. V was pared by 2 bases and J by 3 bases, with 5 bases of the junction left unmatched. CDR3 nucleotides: TGTGCTCTTGGGGAATATTCGGGGATACCCGATAAACTCATCTTT. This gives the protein CALGEYSGIPDKLIF.

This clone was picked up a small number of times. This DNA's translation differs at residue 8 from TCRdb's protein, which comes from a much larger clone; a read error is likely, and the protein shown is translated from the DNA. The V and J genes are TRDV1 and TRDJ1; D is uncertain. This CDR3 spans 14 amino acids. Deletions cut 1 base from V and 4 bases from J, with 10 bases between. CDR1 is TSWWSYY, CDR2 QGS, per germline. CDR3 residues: CALGERRRYDKLIF. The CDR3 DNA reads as TGTGCTCTTGGGGAACGGCGTAGGTACGATAAACTCATCTTT.

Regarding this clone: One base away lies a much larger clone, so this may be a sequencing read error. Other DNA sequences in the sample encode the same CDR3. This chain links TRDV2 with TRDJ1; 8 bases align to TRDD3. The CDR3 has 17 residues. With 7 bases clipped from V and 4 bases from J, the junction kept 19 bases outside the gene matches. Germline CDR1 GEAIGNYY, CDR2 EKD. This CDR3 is CACVGLGGAGGYDKLIF. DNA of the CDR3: TGTGCCTGCGTGGGATTGGGAGGAGCCGGGGGATACGATAAACTCATCTTT.

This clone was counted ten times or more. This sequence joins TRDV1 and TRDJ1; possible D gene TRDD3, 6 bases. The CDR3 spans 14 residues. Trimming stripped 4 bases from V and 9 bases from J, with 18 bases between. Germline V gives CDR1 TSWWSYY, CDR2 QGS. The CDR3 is CALGGLSWGAQLIF. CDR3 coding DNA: TGTGCTCTTGGGGGTCTCTCTTGGGGGGCCCAACTCATCTTT.

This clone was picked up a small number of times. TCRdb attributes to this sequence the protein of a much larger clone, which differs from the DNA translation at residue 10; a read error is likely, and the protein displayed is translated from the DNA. The CDR3 nucleotides are TGTGCTCTTGGGGAACACCTAAGGGGGAATACGCTGGCTAAACTCATCTTT. Its translation: CALGEHLRGNTLAKLIF. This rearrangement joins TRDV1 to TRDJ1, with a possible D match to TRDD3 (6 bases). TCRdb gives no J gene; it was assigned here by matching the DNA to germline. Germline V gives CDR1 TSWWSYY, CDR2 QGS. This CDR3 region has 17 residues. The V and J ends lost 1 base and 7 bases respectively, with 22 bases between them.

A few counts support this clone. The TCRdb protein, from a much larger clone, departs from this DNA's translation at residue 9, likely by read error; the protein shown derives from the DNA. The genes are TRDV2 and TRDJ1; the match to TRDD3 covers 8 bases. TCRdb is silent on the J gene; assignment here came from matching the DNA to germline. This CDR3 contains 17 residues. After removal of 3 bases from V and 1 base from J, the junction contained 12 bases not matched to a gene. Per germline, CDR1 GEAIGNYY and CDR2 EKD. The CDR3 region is CACDPVLGGTSTDKLIF. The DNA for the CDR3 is TGTGCCTGTGACCCTGTACTGGGGGGTACTTCCACCGATAAACTCATCTTT.

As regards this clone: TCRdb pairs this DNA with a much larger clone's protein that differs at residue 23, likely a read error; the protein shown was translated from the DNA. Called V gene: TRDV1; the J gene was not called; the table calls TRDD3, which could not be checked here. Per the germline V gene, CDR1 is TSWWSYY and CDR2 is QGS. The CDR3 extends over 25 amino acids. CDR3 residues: CALGEISAPSRAPYWGIRVTIGFIF. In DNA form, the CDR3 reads TGTGCTCTTGGGGAAATTTCGGCTCCCTCTCGGGCCCCGTACTGGGGGATACGGGTTACAATAGGATTCATCTTT.

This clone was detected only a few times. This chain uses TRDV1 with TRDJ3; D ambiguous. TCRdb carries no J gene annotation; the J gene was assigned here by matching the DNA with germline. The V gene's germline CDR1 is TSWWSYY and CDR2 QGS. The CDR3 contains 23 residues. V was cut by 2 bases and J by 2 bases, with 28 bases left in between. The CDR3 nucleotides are TGTGCTCTTGGGGAAATCCCCATCATAGGTTCGAACGTCCCAACCTGGGACACCCGACAGATGTTTTTC. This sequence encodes CALGEIPIIGSNVPTWDTRQMFF.